This TCR beta chain was sequenced in a study of blood T cell repertoires in COVID-19. Study in general: Samples representing acute and convalescent COVID-19 were sourced from the United States, Italy and Spain. Sources were T cells, B-cell-depleted T cells, or PBMCs; the material itself was cDNA or gDNA.

The junction had 5 bases not matched to a gene; V was cut back by 3 bases and J by 1 base. The CDR3 extends over 17 amino acids. The germline gives CDR1 SEHNR, CDR2 FQNEAQ (reference sequence). Per the original methods: Researchers report that nucleated cell counts were estimated from reference gene primer amplification. Profiling relied on immunoSEQ multiplex PCR, and the TCRdb table lists in-frame clones only, not all of them. That table supplies the V and J calls and clone size; D and trimming were determined from the DNA. Of some 67,000 clones in the sample, 87% were seen once. This clonotype originated in a woman aged 80 or over with acute or convalescent COVID-19. The V call is TRBV7-9, the J call TRBJ2-1; 11 bases line up with TRBD2. The sequenced sample consisted of peripheral blood. Here the CDR3 reads CASSFVSSGRSYNEQFF. Here the CDR3 DNA reads TGTGCCAGCAGCTTTGTGTCTAGCGGGAGGTCCTACAATGAGCAGTTCTTC.